This T cell receptor (beta chain) was profiled in a study of T cell responses to AZD1222 COVID-19 vaccine. Germline V gene data show CDR1 as SQVTM and CDR2 as ANQGSEA. The ends were cut back, 6 bases at V and 1 base at J, with 7 bases in the middle. The CDR3 is made up of 12 amino acids. Data came from immunoSEQ multiplex PCR; TCRdb stores just in-frame clones and leaves some out. Of about 140,000 clones in the sample, around 90% were seen once. The source material was peripheral blood, sampled on day 0 of AZD1222 vaccination. The V and J genes are TRBV29-1 and TRBJ1-3; maybe TRBD1 (5 bases). This clonotype was sampled from an adult in good health. CDR3 sequence reads: CSVGTSGNTIYF. Here the CDR3 DNA reads TGCAGCGTAGGGACTTCTGGAAACACCATATATTTT.